Following are 20 T cell receptor beta chains from one sample sequenced in a study of radiation and T cells in renal cell carcinoma. The table came from immunoSEQ multiplex PCR; TCRdb's copy has only in-frame clones and leaves some out. Among roughly 150,000 clones listed, around 90% were seen once. Documented time point: blood 2 weeks post-SBRT. The treatment: 15 Gy SBRT to primary tumor, nephrectomy 4 weeks later. The starting material was blood, obtained from a patient whose treatment included radiotherapy and nephrectomy. Receptor source: a woman in her forties or fifties with renal cell carcinoma.

The rearrangement joins TRBV6-1 to TRBJ1-1; the D is unclear. V lost 1 base and J 11 bases, leaving 11 bases between the germline ends. The CDR3 covers 12 residues. CDR1 and CDR2 (germline): MNHNS, SASEGT. CDR3 loop: CASSEDLGGAFF. The CDR3 nucleotides are TGTGCCAGCAGTGAAGATTTAGGAGGGGCTTTCTTT.

This chain connects TRBV18 to TRBJ1-1; TRBD1 might be the D (5 bases). V dropped 4 bases and J dropped 1 base, with 19 bases sitting between them. Germline CDR1 is KGHSH and CDR2 is LQKENI. The CDR3 has 17 amino acids. CDR3: CASSRNRGDPSNTEAFF. In DNA form, the CDR3 reads TGTGCCAGCTCACGAAACCGAGGGGACCCCTCGAACACTGAAGCTTTCTTT.

This rearrangement joins TRBV6-6 to TRBJ2-1, with D tentatively TRBD2 (5 bases). Trimming shortened V by 6 bases and J by 5 bases, and 17 bases separated the two germline ends. The length of the CDR3 is 15 residues. Germline CDR1 reads MNHNY; CDR2 reads SVGAGI (reference sequence). CDR3 residues: CASSRPGSGDNEQFF. CDR3 sequence (DNA): TGTGCCAGCAGCCGGCCGGGGTCCGGAGACAATGAGCAGTTCTTC.

The chain recombines TRBV19 with TRBJ2-2; 8 positions match TRBD1. The junction had 3 bases not matched to a gene; V was cut back by 5 bases and J by 1 base. Germline V gene lookup returns CDR1 LNHDA and CDR2 SQIVND (reference sequence). This CDR3 has 15 amino acids. The CDR3 reads CASSFGQGNTGELFF. CDR3 in DNA: TGTGCCAGTAGTTTCGGACAGGGGAACACCGGGGAGCTGTTTTTT.

This clone was seen a single time. This chain uses TRBV19 with TRBJ1-5, with D tentatively TRBD1 (5 bases). Per germline, CDR1 LNHDA and CDR2 SQIVND (reference sequence). The CDR3 spans 14 residues. Trimming cost V 3 bases and J 7 bases, with 13 bases left between them. DNA for the CDR3: TGTGCCAGTAGTATTCCGGGGCGCGGGCAGCCCCAGCATTTT. Its translation is CASSIPGRGQPQHF. The full variable domain, in which reference TRBV19 and TRBJ1-5 provide the parts outside the CDR3, is DGGITQSPKYLFRKEGQNVTLSCEQNLNHDAMYWYRQDPGQGLRLIYYSQIVNDFQKGDIAEGYSVSREKKESFPLTVTSAQKNPTAFYLCASSIPGRGQPQHFGDGTRLSIL.

The gene calls are TRBV4-3 and TRBJ1-2; unclear D gene. CDR1 and CDR2 from the germline V gene are LGHNA and YSLEER. The length of the CDR3 is 15 residues. Trimming took off 1 base at V and 5 bases at J, with 14 bases between the two ends. The CDR3 is CASSQVQGSAYGYTF. The CDR3 nucleotides are TGCGCCAGCAGCCAAGTACAAGGGTCGGCATATGGCTACACCTTC.

The count of this clone is one. The V call is TRBV2, the J call TRBJ1-2, with a weak D call TRBD1 (5 bases). CDR1 is SNHLY, CDR2 FYNNEI, per germline. The V end was cut by 7 bases, the J end by 5 bases, with 17 bases between. The CDR3 sequence is 14 residues long. CDR3 protein: CASTPGREWYGYTF. The DNA for the CDR3 is TGTGCCAGCACCCCGGGACGGGAATGGTATGGCTACACCTTC. Full variable domain (outside the CDR3, taken from reference TRBV2 and TRBJ1-2): EPEVTQTPSHQVTQMGQEVILRCVPISNHLYFYWYRQILGQKVEFLVSFYNNEISEKSEIFDDQFSVERPDGSNFTLKIRSTKLEDSAMYFCASTPGREWYGYTFGSGTRLTVV.

This clone was picked up a small number of times. The chain joins TRBV6-5 to TRBJ1-4; the match to TRBD1 covers 9 bases. Germline V gene sequence: CDR1 MNHEY, CDR2 SVGAGI. The V gene end was trimmed by 6 bases and the J gene end by 3 bases; junction bases not matched to a gene: 2. The CDR3 has 14 amino acids. The CDR3 sequence is CASRRTGANEKLFF. CDR3 sequence (DNA): TGTGCCAGCAGGAGGACAGGGGCTAATGAAAAACTGTTTTTT.

The chain uses TRBV5-1 and TRBJ1-1; no clear D gene. The V gene lost 0 bases and the J gene lost 1 base, with 7 bases spanning the gap. CDR1 and CDR2 from the germline V gene are SGHRS and YFSETQ. This CDR3 comprises 14 residues. CDR3 amino acids: CASSLDRQNTEAFF. The DNA of the CDR3 is TGCGCCAGCAGCTTGGACAGACAGAACACTGAAGCTTTCTTT.

The genes are TRBV5-1 and TRBJ1-2; D gene unclear. The CDR3 contains 16 residues. Trimming took 1 base from V and 5 from J, leaving 18 bases between them. Germline V gene lookup returns CDR1 SGHRS and CDR2 YFSETQ. CDR3 sequence (DNA): TGCGCCAGCAGCTTGACCCTGCCGACGGGAGCGTATGGCTACACCTTC. It specifies CASSLTLPTGAYGYTF.

V and J are TRBV5-4 and TRBJ2-1; 9 positions agree with TRBD1. V lost 5 bases and J lost 9; bases outside the gene matches: 9. CDR1 and CDR2 (germline): SGHNT, YYREEE (reference sequence). The length of the CDR3 is 14 residues. The CDR3 DNA reads as TGTGCCAGCAGAGAAGCCGGGACAGGGTTTGAGCAGTTCTTC. Its protein is CASREAGTGFEQFF.

This clone was detected only once. V usage is TRBV19 and J usage is TRBJ1-4; TRBD1 matches at 8 bases. The CDR3 is 15 amino acids. CDR1 LNHDA and CDR2 SQIVND come from the germline V gene (reference sequence). V lost 6 bases to trimming and J lost 3 bases; unmatched junction nucleotides: 6. CDR3 sequence (DNA): TGTGCCAGTAGGCCGACAGGGGTTCCTAATGAAAAACTGTTTTTT. Translation gives CASRPTGVPNEKLFF.

This clone was recorded at least ten times. V usage is TRBV5-1 and J usage is TRBJ2-1; 9 bases align to TRBD2. The CDR3 consists of 16 residues. CDR1 is SGHRS, CDR2 YFSETQ, per germline. V shed 2 bases and J 0 bases; nucleotides not matched to a gene: 3. The CDR3 bases are TGCGCCAGCAGCTTCCTAGCGGGAATCTCCTACAATGAGCAGTTCTTC. Protein: CASSFLAGISYNEQFF.

The genes are TRBV4-2 and TRBJ2-5; 9 positions match TRBD2. The CDR3 has 15 residues. CDR1 is LGHNA and CDR2 is YNFKEQ in the germline V gene. V shed 3 bases and J 4 bases; nucleotides not matched to a gene: 6. In nucleotides, the CDR3 is TGTGCCAGCAGCCAGGGTAGCGGGGGACCAGAGACCCAGTACTTC. Its translation is CASSQGSGGPETQYF.

This rearrangement joins TRBV4-1 to TRBJ1-1; 7 bases match TRBD1. This CDR3 comprises 16 residues. V was pared by 4 bases and J by 7 bases, with 15 bases of the junction left unmatched. Germline CDR1 and CDR2: MGHRA and YSYEKL. The CDR3, as DNA: TGCGCCAGCAGCCCAGCGGGGACAGACGCACTCAATGAAGCTTTCTTT. Its translation: CASSPAGTDALNEAFF.

The V and J genes are TRBV30 and TRBJ2-1; 10 bases agree with TRBD2. The CDR3 is 13 residues long. The germline CDR1 and CDR2 sequences are GTSNPN and SVGIG (reference sequence). V lost 3 bases and J lost 7; bases outside the gene matches: 3. Here the CDR3 reads CAWRSGGANEQFF. In DNA, the CDR3 is TGTGCCTGGAGGAGCGGGGGGGCAAATGAGCAGTTCTTC.

The V gene is TRBV11-3, the J gene TRBJ1-2; D may be TRBD1 (5 bases). V was clipped by 7 bases and J by 8 bases, with 17 bases between them. The germline CDR1 and CDR2 sequences are SGHNT and YENEEA. This CDR3 spans 13 amino acids. The CDR3 DNA reads TGTGCCAGCAAAGGGGCGCCGACCGACGGCTACACCTTC. Its translation: CASKGAPTDGYTF. The full variable domain, in which reference TRBV11-3 and TRBJ1-2 provide the parts outside the CDR3, is EAGVVQSPRYKIIEKKQPVAFWCNPISGHNTLYWYLQNLGQGPELLIRYENEEAVDDSQLPKDRFSAERLKGVDSTLKIQPAELGDSAVYLCASKGAPTDGYTFGSGTRLTVV.

This chain joins TRBV7-2 and TRBJ2-7; D ambiguous. Germline V CDR1 and CDR2: SGHTA, FQGNSA. The CDR3 totals 11 residues. V lost 10 bases, J lost 4 bases, and 11 bases lay in between. CDR3 sequence: CATGPGYEQYF. The CDR3 nucleotides are TGTGCCACAGGTCCCGGTTACGAGCAGTACTTC.

V is TRBV18 and J is TRBJ2-5; perhaps TRBD2 as D (6 bases). The CDR3 loop spans 16 amino acids. Trimming took off 3 bases at V and 4 bases at J, with 18 bases between the two ends. CDR1 is KGHSH, CDR2 LQKENI, per germline. CDR3 coding DNA: TGTGCCAGCTCACCGTTTAGTTCAGGGACTGGAGAGACCCAGTACTTC. It encodes CASSPFSSGTGETQYF. The full variable domain, in which reference TRBV18 and TRBJ2-5 provide the parts outside the CDR3, is NAGVMQNPRHLVRRRGQEARLRCSPMKGHSHVYWYRQLPEEGLKFMVYLQKENIIDESGMPKERFSAEFPKEGPSILRIQQVVRGDSAAYFCASSPFSSGTGETQYFGPGTRLLVL.

The sample holds one count of this clone. The genes are TRBV6-1 and TRBJ2-7; 9 nucleotides line up with TRBD1. With 2 bases clipped from V and 2 bases from J, the junction kept 16 bases outside the gene matches. This CDR3 contains 19 residues. In germline, CDR1 is MNHNS, CDR2 SASEGT. The CDR3 loop reads CASSERVGFRDRDAYEQYF. DNA for the CDR3: TGTGCCAGCAGTGAAAGGGTAGGTTTCCGGGACAGGGACGCCTACGAGCAGTACTTC.